The rows below give T cell receptor beta chains drawn from one sample of a study of human CD8 memory T cell subsets. From its re-call of the 5' RACE reads, TCRdb lists each CDR3 protein once, without DNA. In all, the sample yields some 6,300 distinct CDR3 sequences. Sequencing was carried out using CD8+ stem-like memory T cells (TSCM and TCM) sorted from PBMCs. Every receptor here comes from a human donor in good health. CDR3s include the opening cysteine and the closing phenylalanine or tryptophan. Fields, in order: J gene, clone size, CDR3 length, V gene, CDR3 protein. Not all rows give a size; the values are once, few, many and, for expanded clones, a class.

TRBJ2-2,.,15,TRBV5-1,CASSPGWGTTGELFF
TRBJ2-1,.,12,TRBV2,CASTSDEDEQFF
TRBJ2-5,medium-sized,14,TRBV20-1,CSAVPGGVQETQYF
TRBJ2-7,.,16,TRBV5-1,CASSLDPGTGKYEQYF
TRBJ2-7,.,13,TRBV11-2,CASSLSTDHEQYF
TRBJ2-1,.,14,TRBV7-2,CASSSTSTQDEQFF
TRBJ2-4,.,14,TRBV20-1,CSARAPGIMNIQYF
TRBJ2-1,.,15,TRBV10-3,CAISAPGEDLNEQFF
TRBJ2-6,.,16,TRBV28,CASRSGTVSGANVLTF
TRBJ2-1,.,13,TRBV20-1,CSAPGVADNEQFF
TRBJ1-5,.,13,TRBV6-6,CASMGGGNQPQHF
TRBJ1-1,.,13,TRBV6-2/TRBV6-3,CASSYVGRTDAFF
TRBJ2-1,.,14,TRBV6-1,CASSLGLVENEQFF
TRBJ2-3,medium-sized,17,TRBV28,CASNTVWKRVGGDTQYF
TRBJ1-5,medium-sized,15,TRBV30,CAWSVGVDSNQPQHF
TRBJ2-1,.,15,TRBV20-1,CSARVSELVYNEQFF
TRBJ1-5,.,14,TRBV21-1,CASSGGTGNQPQHF
TRBJ2-1,.,17,TRBV24-1,CATSDGTSGGYYNEQFF
TRBJ2-3,.,15,TRBV19,CASSTGTSAGDTQYF
TRBJ2-1,.,15,TRBV28,CASRGGLSSYNEQFF
TRBJ1-1,.,14,TRBV9,CASSVNEVNTEAFF
TRBJ2-1,.,17,TRBV5-1,CASSRGTSGRGGNEQFF
TRBJ2-1,.,13,TRBV6-2/TRBV6-3,CASNGGGYNEQFF
TRBJ1-1,medium-sized,13,TRBV30,CAWSGTGALPAFF
TRBJ2-5,.,15,TRBV5-5,CASSLYGQGEETQYF
TRBJ1-1,.,14,TRBV13,CASSLSTGATEAFF
TRBJ1-3,.,17,TRBV7-9,CASSPDLTGGDGNTIYF
TRBJ1-1,.,14,TRBV5-6,CASSFEDPPGEAFF
TRBJ2-7,.,14,TRBV19,CASSMDEAPYEQYF
TRBJ1-3,.,14,TRBV4-1,CASSQDHSGNTIYF
TRBJ2-1,.,13,TRBV5-4,CASSLSGTGEQFF
TRBJ1-1,.,16,TRBV2,CASSEQGSFMNTEAFF
TRBJ2-3,.,15,TRBV6-4,CASSLGQGDTDTQYF
TRBJ2-1,medium-sized,16,TRBV15,CATSRVLGSSYNEQFF
TRBJ2-1,.,13,TRBV20-1,CTTSGGDHNEQFF
TRBJ1-1,.,16,TRBV9,CASSPLGGTVALEAFF
TRBJ1-3,.,15,TRBV15,CATSSSRQGGNTIYF